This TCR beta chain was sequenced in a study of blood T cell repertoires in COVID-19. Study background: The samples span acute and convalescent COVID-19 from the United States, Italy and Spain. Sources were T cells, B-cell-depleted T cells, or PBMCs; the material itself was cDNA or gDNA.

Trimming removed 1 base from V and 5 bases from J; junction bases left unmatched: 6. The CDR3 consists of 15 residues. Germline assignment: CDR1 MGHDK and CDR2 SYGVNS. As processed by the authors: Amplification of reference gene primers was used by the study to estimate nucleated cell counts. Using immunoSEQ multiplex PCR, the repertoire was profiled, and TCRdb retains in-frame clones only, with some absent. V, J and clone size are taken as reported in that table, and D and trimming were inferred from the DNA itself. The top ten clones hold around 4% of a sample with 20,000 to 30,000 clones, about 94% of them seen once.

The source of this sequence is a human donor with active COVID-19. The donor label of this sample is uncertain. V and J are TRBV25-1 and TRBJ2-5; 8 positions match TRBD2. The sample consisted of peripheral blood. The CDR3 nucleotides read TGTGCCAGCAGTGAATCCGCGGGAGGAGCGGAGACCCAGTACTTC. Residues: CASSESAGGAETQYF.